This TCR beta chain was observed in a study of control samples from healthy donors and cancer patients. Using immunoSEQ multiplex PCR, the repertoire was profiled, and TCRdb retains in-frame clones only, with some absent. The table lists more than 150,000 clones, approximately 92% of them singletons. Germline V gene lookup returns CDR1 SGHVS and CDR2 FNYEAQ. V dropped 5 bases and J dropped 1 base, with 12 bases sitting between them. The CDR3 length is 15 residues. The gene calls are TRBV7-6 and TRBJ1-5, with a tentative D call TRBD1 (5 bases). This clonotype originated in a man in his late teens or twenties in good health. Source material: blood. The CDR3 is CASSRGADSNQPQHF. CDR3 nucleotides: TGTGCCAGCAGCCGAGGGGCGGACAGCAATCAGCCCCAGCATTTT.